These T cell receptor beta chains were read from a single sample in a study of beta chain features in type 1 diabetes. Here immunoSEQ multiplex PCR was the method, and the copy in TCRdb shows in-frame clones only, minus some. The table lists 600,000 to 650,000 clones, roughly 15% of them singletons. Input material: naive CD4+ T cells from blood. These receptors came from a man aged 18 to 30 in good health. CDR3s include the opening cysteine and the closing phenylalanine or tryptophan. The D gene is left open where the match is weak. The size entry is marked missing in some rows and otherwise reads once, few, many or a size class.

>16|TRBJ2-7|TRBV7-2|TRBD2|few
TGTGCCAGCAGCCTTACTAGGGCTAGCGGGCTCTACGAGCAGTACTTC
CASSLTRASGLYEQYF
>13|TRBJ1-4|TRBV25-1|-|-
TGTGCCAGCATCGCGGACGTCAATGAAAAACTGTTTTTT
CASIADVNEKLFF
>15|TRBJ2-1|TRBV11-2|-|-
TGTGCCAGCGTTACTCAACAGGGATCCTACAATGAGCAGTTCTTC
CASVTQQGSYNEQFF
>15|TRBJ1-6|TRBV6-5|TRBD1|-
TGTGCCAGCAGTTACGGGACAGGGCCGACCTCACCCCTCCACTTT
CASSYGTGPTSPLHF
>11|TRBJ2-5|TRBV5-1|-|few
TGCGCCAGCAGTGTCAAAGAGACCCAGTACTTC
CASSVKETQYF
>13|TRBJ1-2|TRBV5-1|-|few
TGCGCCAGCAGCCCGGGTCTCTCCTATGGCTACACCTTC
CASSPGLSYGYTF
>13|TRBJ2-7|TRBV27|-|-
TGTGCCAGCAGCCGGATACAGAACTACGAGCAGTACTTC
CASSRIQNYEQYF
>16|TRBJ2-7|TRBV4-2|TRBD2|few
TGTGCCAGCAGCCAAGGGGTAGCGGGAGGTTTTTACGAGCAGTACTTC
CASSQGVAGGFYEQYF
>13|TRBJ2-7|TRBV7-3|-|few
TGTGCCAGCAGCTCACCGGGACGTAACGAGCAGTACTTC
CASSSPGRNEQYF
>15|TRBJ2-7|TRBV5-4|-|-
TGTGCCAGCAGCTTGGGACAGAGCTTATCCTACGAGCAGTACTTC
CASSLGQSLSYEQYF
>16|TRBJ1-5|TRBV28|-|-
TGTGCCAGCAGTTACATTGTGGGGAGGGGGAATCAGCCCCAGCATTTT
CASSYIVGRGNQPQHF
>14|TRBJ2-5|TRBV5-5|TRBD1|-
TGTGCCAGCAGCTGGGGACAGCATCAAGAGACCCAGTACTTC
CASSWGQHQETQYF
>14|TRBJ1-1|TRBV7-9|-|few
TGTGCCAGCAGCTTAGCAGGGTTGAACACTGAAGCTTTCTTT
CASSLAGLNTEAFF
>14|TRBJ1-6|TRBV30|TRBD1|few
TGTGCCTGGAGCCCGGGACAGTCGCATTCACCCCTCCACTTT
CAWSPGQSHSPLHF
>13|TRBJ1-1|TRBV5-6|TRBD1|-
TGTGCCAGCAGCTTGACAGGGGTGACTGAAGCTTTCTTT
CASSLTGVTEAFF
>19|TRBJ2-7|TRBV5-1|TRBD2|-
TGCGCCAGCAGCGGGACCGGGACTAGCGGGGGCCTCGTCTCCTACGAGCAGTACTTC
CASSGTGTSGGLVSYEQYF
>13|TRBJ1-3|TRBV6-1|-|few
TGTGCCAGCAGTATGGGCAGGGGTTACACCATATATTTT
CASSMGRGYTIYF